This T cell receptor (beta chain) was sequenced for a study of Graves' ophthalmopathy and Graves' hyperthyroidism. Overall study results and limits: Discriminating ophthalmopathy from stable hyperthyroidism, a 13-signature model attained a sensitivity of 85% to 90% and a specificity of 81.08%. Ophthalmopathy progression prediction by the model yielded a sensitivity of around 68% and a specificity of just over 72%.

Diagnosis relied on clinical symptoms, serum thyroxine, TRAb, thyroid ultrasound and orbital computed tomography. Using RNA transcripts, the TCR beta CDR3 regions were amplified. HTBI primers primed a first-round RT-PCR, and a second-round multiplex PCR followed. TCRdb ran MiXCR on the multiplex PCR reads and lists one entry per CDR3 protein. Among more than 300,000 distinct CDR3 sequences listed, over 15% were seen once. Points on this clonotype: What it binds is unknown.

Per the germline V gene, CDR1 is MDHEN and CDR2 is SYDVKM. The V gene end was trimmed by 7 bases and the J gene end by 5 bases; junction bases not matched to a gene: 15. The CDR3 spans 16 residues. J is TRBJ2-5 and V is TRBV28, with TRBD1 matching over 8 bases. Sequencing was carried out using peripheral blood. The clonotype comes from a woman between 18 and 29 years old with stable Graves' hyperthyroidism. CDR3 nucleotide sequence: TGTGCCAGCAATTCCAACCCTCAGGGGGCGCGGGAGACCCAGTACTTC. This translates into CASNSNPQGARETQYF.